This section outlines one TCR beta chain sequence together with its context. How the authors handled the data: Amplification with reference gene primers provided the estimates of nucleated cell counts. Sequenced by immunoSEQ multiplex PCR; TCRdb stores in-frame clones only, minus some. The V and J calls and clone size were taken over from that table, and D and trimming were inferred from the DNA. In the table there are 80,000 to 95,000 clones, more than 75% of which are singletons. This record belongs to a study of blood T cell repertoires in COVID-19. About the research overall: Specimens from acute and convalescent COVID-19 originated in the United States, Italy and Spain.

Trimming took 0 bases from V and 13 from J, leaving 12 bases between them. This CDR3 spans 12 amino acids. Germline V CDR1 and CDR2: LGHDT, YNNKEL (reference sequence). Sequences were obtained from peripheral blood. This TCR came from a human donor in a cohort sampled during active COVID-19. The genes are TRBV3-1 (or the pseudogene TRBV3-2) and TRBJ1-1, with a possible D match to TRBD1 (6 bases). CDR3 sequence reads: CASSQERGQGFF. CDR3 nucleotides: TGTGCCAGCAGCCAAGAACGGGGACAAGGTTTCTTT.